What follows are 17 T cell receptor beta chains derived from one specimen sequenced in a study of blood T cell repertoires in COVID-19. Generated by immunoSEQ multiplex PCR, the TCRdb table keeps only in-frame clones and is missing some. Of around 85,000 clones listed, around 87% are singletons. The sample comprised peripheral blood. The source of these receptors is a woman of 80 years or more with active or convalescent COVID-19.

V gene TRBV7-2 combines with J gene TRBJ2-7; 7 nucleotides agree with TRBD2. The CDR3 extends over 15 amino acids. Unmatched junction bases numbered 7, after V lost 5 bases and J lost 0 bases. Germline V CDR1 and CDR2: SGHTA, FQGNSA. In DNA form, the CDR3 reads TGTGCCAGCAGCCCCCGGGGGGTCAGCTCCTACGAGCAGTACTTC. It encodes CASSPRGVSSYEQYF.

This sequence joins TRBV28 and TRBJ2-3; 7 nucleotides line up with TRBD2. CDR3 length: 16 residues. Trimming cost V 6 bases and J 7 bases; bases outside gene matches: 16. The V gene's germline CDR1 is MDHEN and CDR2 SYDVKM. The CDR3 coding sequence is TGTGCCAGCAGGCCCCATGGGGAGGGATCAAAAAATACGCAGTATTTT. As protein: CASRPHGEGSKNTQYF. Using reference TRBV28 and TRBJ2-3 for the parts outside the CDR3, the full variable domain is DVKVTQSSRYLVKRTGEKVFLECVQDMDHENMFWYRQDPGLGLRLIYFSYDVKMKEKGDIPEGYSVSREKKERFSLILESASTNQTSMYLCASRPHGEGSKNTQYFGPGTRLTVL.

The V gene is TRBV5-1, the J gene TRBJ2-6, with 9 bases fitting TRBD1. V trimming: 5 bases; J trimming: 0 bases; junction bases outside the gene matches: 3. Germline CDR1 and CDR2: SGHRS and YFSETQ. CDR3 length equals 16 residues. The CDR3, as DNA: TGCGCCAGCAGTACAGGGGGCTTCTCTGGGGCCAACGTCCTGACTTTC. Its protein product is CASSTGGFSGANVLTF.

This clone has a single count. This chain uses TRBV7-3 with TRBJ2-1, with 8 bases that match TRBD2. Germline V gene data show CDR1 as SGHTA and CDR2 as FQGTGA. Trimming took 2 bases from V and 2 from J; bases not matched to a gene: 2. The CDR3 has 15 residues. The CDR3 DNA is TGTGCCAGCAGCTTAGTACTAGCGGCCTACAATGAGCAGTTCTTC. It specifies CASSLVLAAYNEQFF.

The chain joins TRBV28 to TRBJ2-5; 9 positions match TRBD1. CDR3 length: 16 residues. The V and J ends lost 2 bases and 6 bases, in that order; junction bases with no gene match: 10. Germline CDR1 reads MDHEN; CDR2 reads SYDVKM. CDR3 sequence: CASSLVTGGMVKTQYF. In nucleotides, the CDR3 is TGTGCCAGCAGTTTAGTGACAGGGGGTATGGTGAAGACCCAGTACTTC.

This chain uses TRBV12-3 or TRBV12-4 with TRBJ1-2; D is uncertain. V was cut by 0 bases and J by 1 base, with 3 bases left in between. CDR3 length: 13 amino acids. The CDR3: CASSLANNYGYTF. Written as DNA, the CDR3 is TGTGCCAGCAGTTTAGCCAATAACTATGGCTACACCTTC.

This chain links TRBV6-6 with TRBJ2-7; 7 bases agree with TRBD1. This CDR3 comprises 13 residues. Germline V lookup: CDR1 MNHNY, CDR2 SVGAGI (reference sequence). The J segment lost 2 bases and the V segment lost 6 bases, leaving 4 bases of the junction unmatched. The CDR3 sequence is CASRPQGTYEQYF. CDR3 coding DNA: TGTGCCAGCAGACCACAGGGGACCTACGAGCAGTACTTC.

The genes are TRBV12-5 and TRBJ2-1; 8 bases agree with TRBD1. J lost 7 bases, V lost 6 bases, and 11 bases had no gene match. This CDR3 contains 15 residues. Per germline, CDR1 LGHNT and CDR2 FRNRAP. This chain's CDR3 is CASGPNRGAGNEQFF. The DNA for the CDR3 is TGTGCTAGTGGACCCAACAGGGGGGCCGGGAATGAGCAGTTCTTC.

The rearrangement links TRBV10-3 to TRBJ1-2; perhaps TRBD1 as D (5 bases). In germline, CDR1 is ENHRY, CDR2 SYGVKD. Trimming took off 3 bases at V and 3 bases at J, with 11 bases between the two ends. The CDR3 loop spans 14 amino acids. The DNA for the CDR3 is TGTGCCATCAGTGACCCCGACAGATACTATGGCTACACCTTC. Protein product: CAISDPDRYYGYTF.

This rearrangement joins TRBV10-3 to TRBJ2-1, with 9 nucleotides matching TRBD2. The V segment lost 2 bases and the J segment 1 base; nucleotides outside the gene matches: 6. CDR1 and CDR2 (germline): ENHRY, SYGVKD. The CDR3 is 17 amino acids. The CDR3 loop is CAISEPAGGRSYNEQFF. The CDR3 DNA follows: TGTGCCATCAGTGAGCCAGCGGGAGGAAGGTCCTACAATGAGCAGTTCTTC.

The V gene is TRBV5-1, the J gene TRBJ2-1; 9 bases align to TRBD2. This CDR3 spans 15 amino acids. Germline V CDR1 and CDR2: SGHRS, YFSETQ. The trim removed 0 bases at V and 8 bases at J, leaving 6 bases unmatched. The DNA for the CDR3 is TGCGCCAGCAGCTTGGTCGCGGGAGGGTTCGATGAGCAGTTCTTC. Protein sequence: CASSLVAGGFDEQFF. Full variable domain (outside the CDR3, taken from reference TRBV5-1 and TRBJ2-1): KAGVTQTPRYLIKTRGQQVTLSCSPISGHRSVSWYQQTPGQGLQFLFEYFSETQRNKGNFPGRFSGRQFSNSRSEMNVSTLELGDSALYLCASSLVAGGFDEQFFGPGTRLTVL.

The chain uses TRBV27 and TRBJ2-7; D gene uncertain. The CDR3 loop spans 14 amino acids. V was pared by 4 bases and J by 1 base, with 11 bases between. In germline, CDR1 is MNHEY, CDR2 SMNVEV (reference sequence). In DNA form, the CDR3 reads TGTGCCAGCAGTTCAGACATTTTATCCTACGAGCAGTACTTC. The encoded protein is CASSSDILSYEQYF.

The chain is built from TRBV4-3 and TRBJ1-4; 7 positions match TRBD1. The CDR3 is made up of 18 amino acids. Trimming removed 2 bases from V and 0 bases from J; junction bases left unmatched: 9. CDR1 and CDR2 (germline): LGHNA, YSLEER. CDR3 bases: TGCGCCAGCAGCCAAAGACAGGGTCCAGGGGCAACTAATGAAAAACTGTTTTTT. Translated, it gives CASSQRQGPGATNEKLFF.

The chain couples TRBV7-3 to TRBJ1-5, with no clear D. V was clipped by 1 base and J by 4 bases, with 14 bases between them. This CDR3 contains 16 residues. Germline V lookup: CDR1 SGHTA, CDR2 FQGTGA. The CDR3 region is CASSLSRGVANQPQHF. The CDR3 DNA reads TGTGCCAGCAGCTTAAGTCGCGGGGTTGCAAATCAGCCCCAGCATTTT.

CDR3 bases: TGCGCCAGCAACCCAGACGGGGGAAACTATGGCTACACCTTC. It is translated as CASNPDGGNYGYTF. This chain links TRBV5-1 with TRBJ1-2; D perhaps matches TRBD1 (5 bases). Between the trimmed V and J ends, which lost 6 bases and 2 bases, there was a span of 14 bases. This CDR3 contains 14 residues. Germline values: CDR1 SGHRS, CDR2 YFSETQ.

The CDR3 protein is CASSQDLQGEQYF. The CDR3 coding sequence is TGTGCCAGCAGCCAAGATTTACAGGGCGAGCAGTACTTC. The chain recombines TRBV14 with TRBJ2-7; weak D call: TRBD1 (6 bases). The CDR3 runs to 13 residues. V shed 0 bases and J shed 6 bases, with 9 bases lying between them. Germline lookup yields CDR1 SGHDN and CDR2 FVKESK.

In nucleotides, the CDR3 is TGTGCCAGCAGCCCGGACAGGGTCGGCGATACGCAGTATTTT. It yields the protein CASSPDRVGDTQYF. V is TRBV11-2 and J is TRBJ2-3; 8 nucleotides line up with TRBD1. J gave up 6 bases and V 5 bases, and 7 bases lay outside the gene matches. CDR3 size: 14 residues. From germline, CDR1 is SGHAT and CDR2 FQNNGV.